Sequencing of this T cell receptor beta chain was carried out in a study of cytomegalovirus exposure and HLA in healthy donors (TCRdb year 2017). In the study overall: An earlier analysis of 587 of the donors reported about 300 Gb of sequence data and around 120 million unique TCR beta sequences obtained from about 170 million T cells. About 280 gigabases of sequencing data and roughly 90 million unique TCR sequences were included in an early release covering roughly 600 HLA-typed donors. Of the approximately 400 genotyped donors, over 65% fell in the genetic ancestry cluster associated with self-reported Caucasian donors. The study was designed to test whether signatures of past pathogen exposure could be identified by cataloging public T cell receptors. The study profiled the T cell repertoires of under 850 subjects by immunosequencing and related them to cytomegalovirus serostatus. A separate validation cohort of approximately 130 different subjects was used in addition to the 666-subject first cohort. The study combined high-throughput TCR immunosequencing, statistical association of individual TCRs with disease status, and machine learning to predict cytomegalovirus infection status. A later analysis re-examined previously published TCR beta repertoires from 500 to 700 donors and added high-resolution HLA genotyping to investigate patterns of TCR occurrence. Rather than drawing on any new phenotypic data, the later analysis identified candidate immune exposures from TCR beta sequences and the way those sequences occurred across donors. To decide whether each TCR beta V gene segment behaved as functional or pseudogenic, an earlier analysis of some 600 of the donors relied on high-throughput TCR beta sequencing. Donor age, sex, ethnicity and CMV serostatus were collected together with the repertoire data. Genome-wide SNP genotypes for about 65% of the 666 donors were used in a later genetic analysis, which treated that subset as a discovery cohort. Every repertoire in the discovery cohort had been generated on one and the same sequencing platform. Class I and class II HLA loci were covered by the typing at four-digit resolution. Typing coverage varied by locus: about 620-630 donors for A, B, C, DRB1 and DQB1; approximately 520 for DQA1; more than 600 for DPA1; 450 to 480 for DPB1. Because of strong linkage in the cohort, five DR-DQ haplotypes were treated as single units for association and clustering. On average, approximately 250,000 unique TCR beta nucleotide sequences were sequenced per donor among some 420 genotyped donors of the cohort, with roughly 18% of those sequences being non-productive. Broader findings and caveats from the paper: Assigning TCR associations to individual alleles was difficult when HLA alleles, especially DR and DQ, strongly co-occurred. The cohort was sequenced for TCR beta chains only, and without alpha or paired-chain data the features that could be detected were limited. Most TCR sequences were observed very rarely across donors, whereas some public TCRs were present in many individuals. A cluster of highly shared sequence variants was judged likely to be a technical artifact of the sequencing pipeline. Some IMGT-functional V segments, including TRBV6-2 and TRBV6-3, could not be distinguished by the 87-base-pair reads and were therefore excluded. V-gene and J-gene trimming of TCR beta chains was associated with a missense DCLRE1C variant in a later genetic analysis, and the association was replicated in an independent cohort. Most CMV-associated TCR beta chains appeared to be HLA-restricted in a later analysis, and the HLA associations seemed to be driven largely by CMV exposure. Sequencing depth was assumed to be roughly uniform across donors in the presence/absence analyses, though that assumption may not hold. The classifier was reported to diagnose cytomegalovirus status with high specificity and sensitivity in both the original cohort and the validation cohort. In a later analysis, the rate of TCR association differed among HLA loci, with DRB1 alleles having the most associated TCRs and HLA-C alleles having the fewest. In a later analysis, HLA-associated TCR beta chains were found to be more clonally expanded and to have lower generation probabilities than equally common non-associated chains. A further reported finding was that TCR beta sequences accurately predicted the HLA-A and HLA-B alleles for most subjects in the first cohort. A later analysis associated about 18,000 TCR beta sequences with specific HLA alleles at a false discovery rate of 0.05. Three of the identified cytomegalovirus-associated TCR beta chains were confirmed in vitro to be specific for cytomegalovirus antigens. An earlier analysis of around 500 of the donors showed that most TCR beta V segments appeared in productive rearrangements either about 87% or about 30% of the time, which broadly matched IMGT annotations. CMV serostatus was the only immune exposure information available for the cohort. Because some donors lacked HLA typing at each locus, the association tests relied only on the typed subset. The authors suggested that the approach could potentially be generalized to other disease states and immunological phenotypes. The earlier analysis of 587 of the donors excluded about 16 rarely observed V segments, including chromosome 9 orphons, because counts were too low. According to a later analysis, parvovirus B19, influenza, CMV and Epstein-Barr virus appeared linked to several top co-occurrence clusters. Linkage disequilibrium might explain the correlated functional status among segregating V segments, but an unknown experimental factor could not be excluded. Compared with the approximately 600-donor mean, donors in an Asian-associated ancestry cluster had fewer N-insertions in productive TCRs, according to a later genetic analysis. The study listed 150 to 200 TCR beta chains as associated with cytomegalovirus.

Preparation of the library involved the immunoSEQ multiplex PCR assay. The multiplex PCR relied on a mix of 60 forward primers for TCR Vbeta segments and 13 reverse primers for TCR Jbeta segments. The CDR3 region of rearranged TCR beta genes was amplified from genomic DNA with a multiplex PCR assay. On the Illumina HiSeq System, the amplified TCR beta libraries were sequenced as 87-base-pair reads. As for the original processing: In a later analysis, 70 million to 95 million unique TCR beta chains were counted across the roughly 610 repertoires, and approximately 9.9 million of these chains were shared by at least two donors. Raw reads were error-corrected and collapsed into unique sequences with a nearest-neighbor algorithm that merged closely related sequences to remove PCR and sequencing errors. V, D and J gene segments were assigned by aligning CDR3 sequences to IMGT reference sequences. Each retained sequence needed at least a six-nucleotide match to both a V gene segment and a J gene segment. Rearrangements were classified as productive when the CDR3 lacked stop codons and remained in frame with V and J, and all other rearrangements were classified as non-productive. CDR3 was defined according to IMGT convention as the region running from the second conserved V-encoded cysteine to the conserved J-encoded phenylalanine. The earlier analysis of about 560 of the donors excluded any sequence lacking an unambiguous match to a single V gene segment. An earlier analysis of 450 to 650 of the donors called V segments functional above 56.7% productive rearrangements and segregating when the between-donor standard deviation exceeded 5%. A statistical classification framework was built for diagnosing cytomegalovirus status from the catalog of TCR beta chain sequences. A later analysis assigned V and J genes by comparing TCR nucleotide sequences with IMGT/GENE-DB human TR gene sequences. The TCRdist pipeline was used in a later analysis to assign CDR3 sequences and most-parsimonious VDJ recombination scenarios. In a later analysis, each TCR beta chain was defined by its CDR3 amino acid sequence together with its V-gene family, and reads without a unique V-gene family were excluded. To address suspected cross-contamination and a sequencing artifact, a later analysis removed around 590 highly shared, low-generation-probability nucleotide sequences. In a later analysis, a clonal expansion index for each public chain was calculated from normalized within-repertoire ranks of inferred template counts. Generation probabilities in a later analysis came from a VDJ recombination model fitted to out-of-frame rearrangements, and those results were checked against IGoR. Hypergeometric tests were used in a later analysis to score TCR-TCR, TCR-HLA and TCR-CMV co-occurrence, with a repertoire-size bias correction applied to the TCR pairs. False discovery rates were estimated in a later analysis by permuting HLA or CMV assignments 20 times. In a later analysis, co-occurring TCRs were grouped using DBSCAN, with TCRdist sequence similarity added in when clustering inside HLA-allele-positive subsets. Repertoires with fewer than 30,000 or more than 120,000 public chains were left out of co-occurrence clustering, as were about five repertoires with anomalous nucleotide sharing. This immuneACCESS table, as held by TCRdb, lists in-frame sequences with V and J called but not all clones. Of the missing ones, under half trace to an unresolved V gene in checked studies; the others have no known cause. The DNA was the basis for D and trimming; V, J and clone size are from that table. This sample gives more than 95,000 clones in total; approximately 80% of them show up just once. Roughly 5.4% of the sample is taken by the ten largest.

The cohort comprised 670 or so healthy bone marrow donors. At the time of sampling, every cohort member was nominally healthy, though immune exposures that went unrecorded were likely present. The donor tested CMV seropositive, placing the donor among the 310 or so seropositive members of the cohort. Each donor provided a peripheral blood sample, and peripheral blood mononuclear cells were used for TCR beta sequencing. Genomic DNA was extracted from the blood cell samples with the Qiagen DNeasy Blood Extraction Kit. V was cut back by 2 bases and J by 3 bases, leaving a gap of 7 bases between them. Via the germline V gene, CDR1 is SNHLY and CDR2 FYNNEI. Spanning cysteine to phenylalanine, the CDR3 consists of 13 amino acids. CDR3 DNA is the only sequence kept; it has 39 bases, read in frame from the first base. Regarding this clone: Its antigen target is currently unknown. One base away there is no much larger clone; base qualities are not given.

This TCR derives from a woman aged 18-29 years in good health and CMV-seropositive. Sequenced material: PBMCs. The chain couples TRBV2 to TRBJ1-1, with the D gene uncertain. The CDR3 here reads CASSEPGDTEAFF. The nucleotide sequence reads TGTGCCAGCAGTGAACCCGGGGACACTGAAGCTTTCTTT.